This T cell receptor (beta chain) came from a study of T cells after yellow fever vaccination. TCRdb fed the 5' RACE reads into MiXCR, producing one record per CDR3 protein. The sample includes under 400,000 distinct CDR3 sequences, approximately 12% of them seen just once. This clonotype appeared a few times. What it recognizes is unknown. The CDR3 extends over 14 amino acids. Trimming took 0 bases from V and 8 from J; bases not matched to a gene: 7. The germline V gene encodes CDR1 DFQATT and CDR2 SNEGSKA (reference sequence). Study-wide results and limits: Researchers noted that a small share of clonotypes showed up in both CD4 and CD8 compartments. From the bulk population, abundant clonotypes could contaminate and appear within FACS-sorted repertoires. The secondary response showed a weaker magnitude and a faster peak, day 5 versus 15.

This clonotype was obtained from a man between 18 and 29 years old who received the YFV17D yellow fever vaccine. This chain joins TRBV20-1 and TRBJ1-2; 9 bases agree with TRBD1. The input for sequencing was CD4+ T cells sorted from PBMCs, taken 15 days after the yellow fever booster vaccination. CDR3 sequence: CSARDLQGAGGYTF. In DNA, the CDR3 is TGCAGTGCTAGAGACTTACAGGGGGCGGGCGGCTACACCTTC.